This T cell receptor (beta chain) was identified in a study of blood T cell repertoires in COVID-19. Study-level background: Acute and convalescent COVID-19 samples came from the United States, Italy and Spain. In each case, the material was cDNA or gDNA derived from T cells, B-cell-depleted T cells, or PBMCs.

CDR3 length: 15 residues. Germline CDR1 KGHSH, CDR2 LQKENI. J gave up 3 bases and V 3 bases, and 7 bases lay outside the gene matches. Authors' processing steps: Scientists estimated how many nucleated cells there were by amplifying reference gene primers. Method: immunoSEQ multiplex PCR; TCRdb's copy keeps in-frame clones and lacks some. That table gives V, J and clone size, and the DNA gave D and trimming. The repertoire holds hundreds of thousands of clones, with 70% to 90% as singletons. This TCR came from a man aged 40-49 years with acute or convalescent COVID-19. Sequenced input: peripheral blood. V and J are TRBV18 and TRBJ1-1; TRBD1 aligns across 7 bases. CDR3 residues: CASSPSSGGDTEAFF. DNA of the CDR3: TGTGCCAGCTCACCCTCCTCAGGGGGAGACACTGAAGCTTTCTTT. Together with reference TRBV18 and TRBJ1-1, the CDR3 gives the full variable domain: NAGVMQNPRHLVRRRGQEARLRCSPMKGHSHVYWYRQLPEEGLKFMVYLQKENIIDESGMPKERFSAEFPKEGPSILRIQQVVRGDSAAYFCASSPSSGGDTEAFFGQGTRLTVV.